The 27 T cell receptor beta chains reported below all come from one sample, sequenced in a study of blood T cells in healthy people across ages. A second PCR, run for about 7 to 11 cycles, used a sample-barcoded 5' primer plus a J-beta primer mix. TCRdb fed the 5' RACE reads into MiXCR, producing one record per CDR3 protein. The repertoire holds more than 900,000 distinct CDR3 sequences, with about 29% as singletons. These data are also associated with another study on T cells of mothers and their children.

The sample comprised blood. Every receptor here comes from a woman between 40 and 50 years old in good health.

This clonotype was observed a handful of times. A much larger clone sits a single nucleotide away, making a read error possible. This chain connects TRBV29-1 to TRBJ2-1, with D unresolved. V was shortened by 7 bases and J by 12 bases, with 19 bases between the two germline ends. This CDR3 is 12 amino acids long. Germline V gene lookup returns CDR1 SQVTM and CDR2 ANQGSEA. CDR3 protein: CSARQTSHGQFF. CDR3 coding DNA: TGCAGCGCTAGGCAGACATCCCATGGGCAGTTCTTC.

This clonotype has a count of ten or more. CDR3: CASSYSSRDISYEQYF. The DNA of the CDR3 is TGTGCCAGCAGTTACAGTAGCCGGGACATCTCCTACGAGCAGTACTTC. The chain carries TRBV6-2 or TRBV6-3 and TRBJ2-7, with D possibly matching TRBD1 (6 bases). CDR1 is MNHEY, CDR2 SVGEGT, per germline. This CDR3 spans 16 amino acids. Trimming took off 2 bases at V and 0 bases at J, with 14 bases between the two ends.

This clonotype was picked up many times. The chain joins TRBV9 to TRBJ2-1, with D perhaps TRBD1 (5 bases). The V end was cut by 4 bases, the J end by 0 bases, with 8 bases between. The CDR3 sequence is 14 residues long. Per germline, CDR1 SGDLS and CDR2 YYNGEE. The CDR3 DNA sequence: TGTGCCAGCAGCCAGGGCAGCTCCTACAATGAGCAGTTCTTC. Its translation: CASSQGSSYNEQFF. Full variable domain (remainder filled in from reference TRBV9 and TRBJ2-1): DSGVTQTPKHLITATGQRVTLRCSPRSGDLSVYWYQQSLDQGLQFLIQYYNGEERAKGNILERFSAQQFPDLHSELNLSSLELGDSALYFCASSQGSSYNEQFFGPGTRLTVL.

This clonotype came up a few times. The genes are TRBV12-3 or TRBV12-4 and TRBJ1-1, with D possibly being TRBD1 (5 bases). The CDR3 runs to 15 residues. Trimming pared 6 bases from V and 0 bases from J, leaving 14 bases between. The CDR3 nucleotides are TGTGCCAGCAGGCTTACTCAGGGTATGAACACTGAAGCTTTCTTT. It yields the protein CASRLTQGMNTEAFF.

The CDR3, as DNA: TGTGCCAGCAGCCCATTCACAGGGTTTGGTAGTGAAAAACTGTTTTTT. It codes for CASSPFTGFGSEKLFF. The chain employs TRBV28 and TRBJ1-4; TRBD1 might be the D (6 bases). The CDR3 contains 16 residues. CDR1 and CDR2 (germline): MDHEN, SYDVKM. Trimming cost V 6 bases and J 7 bases, with 21 bases left between them. Together with reference TRBV28 and TRBJ1-4, the CDR3 gives the full variable domain: DVKVTQSSRYLVKRTGEKVFLECVQDMDHENMFWYRQDPGLGLRLIYFSYDVKMKEKGDIPEGYSVSREKKERFSLILESASTNQTSMYLCASSPFTGFGSEKLFFGSGTQLSVL.

V is TRBV4-1 and J is TRBJ1-1; the match to TRBD1 covers 7 bases. The V gene end was trimmed by 3 bases and the J gene end by 2 bases; junction bases not matched to a gene: 9. Germline V gene lookup returns CDR1 MGHRA and CDR2 YSYEKL. The CDR3 has 16 residues. The CDR3 nucleotides are TGCGCCAGCAGCCATGAGACAGGGCACGGCAACACTGAAGCTTTCTTT. Translating gives CASSHETGHGNTEAFF.

The chain carries TRBV4-1 and TRBJ1-1, with TRBD1 as a possible D gene (6 bases). V was trimmed by 4 bases and J by 8 bases, leaving 14 bases between them. CDR1 is MGHRA and CDR2 is YSYEKL in the germline V gene. This CDR3 has 13 residues. CDR3 residues: CASSRGQSLEAFF. The CDR3 coding sequence is TGCGCCAGCAGCCGAGGACAGTCTTTAGAAGCTTTCTTT.

Comments on this clonotype: Since no conserved phenylalanine or tryptophan closes the CDR3, a read error is the likely cause. This chain joins TRBV2 and TRBJ1-1; 8 nucleotides align to TRBD1. With 6 bases clipped from V and 3 bases from J, the junction kept 6 bases outside the gene matches. The CDR3 extends over 14 amino acids. In germline, CDR1 is SNHLY, CDR2 FYNNEI. In nucleotides, the CDR3 is TGTGCCAGCAGAGTAGACAGGGGCGACACTGAAGCTTTCTGT. This codes for CASRVDRGDTEAFC.

V is TRBV24-1 and J is TRBJ1-1; 8 positions match TRBD1. The CDR3 is 13 amino acids. Per germline, CDR1 KGHDR and CDR2 SFDVKD. J was trimmed by 0 bases and V by 8 bases; bases with no gene match: 1. This chain's CDR3 is CATTGGLNTEAFF. Here the CDR3 DNA reads TGTGCCACCACAGGGGGCCTGAACACTGAAGCTTTCTTT.

This clonotype came up many times. V usage is TRBV11-1 and J usage is TRBJ2-1; weak D call: TRBD2 (7 bases). Trimming removed 8 bases from V and 0 bases from J, with 20 bases in between. Germline-derived CDR1 and CDR2 are SGHAT and FQDESV (reference sequence). The CDR3 spans 17 residues. Here the CDR3 DNA reads TGTGCCAGCCGCCACGATGGGGGGGCTGGCTCCTACAATGAGCAGTTCTTC. It translates to CASRHDGGAGSYNEQFF.

This clonotype was seen a few times. This chain uses TRBV2 with TRBJ2-7; a possible D gene is TRBD1 (6 bases). This CDR3 spans 13 amino acids. Germline V gives CDR1 SNHLY, CDR2 FYNNEI. Trimming took off 5 bases at V and 3 bases at J, with 11 bases between the two ends. The CDR3 loop is CASSFYRDYEQYF. Written as DNA, the CDR3 is TGTGCCAGCAGTTTTTACAGGGACTACGAGCAGTACTTC.

This clonotype was recorded at least ten times. This chain connects TRBV28 to TRBJ1-5; TRBD1 agrees at 9 bases. This CDR3 is built from 16 residues. J gave up 3 bases and V 6 bases, and 9 bases lay outside the gene matches. Looked up from germline, CDR1 is MDHEN and CDR2 is SYDVKM. CDR3 DNA: TGTGCCAGCAGCCTAACGGGACAGGGACCCAATCAGCCCCAGCATTTT. It encodes CASSLTGQGPNQPQHF.

In its sample, this clonotype was seen a few times. One end of the junction does not line up with germline, which may come from a read error. The chain has TRBV7-7 and TRBJ1-2; no clear D gene. The CDR3 length is 13 residues. Germline V lookup: CDR1 SSHAT, CDR2 FNYEAQ (reference sequence). The CDR3 coding sequence is TGTGCTAGCAGCTCACAAGGGCGGTATGGCTACACCTTC. It specifies CASSSQGRYGYTF.

This chain uses TRBV4-1 with TRBJ2-3, with 10 bases aligning to TRBD2. Trimming cost V 0 bases and J 4 bases; bases outside gene matches: 4. Germline assignment: CDR1 MGHRA and CDR2 YSYEKL. This CDR3 has 16 amino acids. CDR3 sequence: CASSQDRSGGADTQYF. The CDR3 DNA reads as TGCGCCAGCAGCCAAGATCGGAGCGGGGGGGCAGATACGCAGTATTTT.

This clonotype has ten or more counts. The chain links TRBV14 to TRBJ2-5; 13 nucleotides line up with TRBD2. V gave up 6 bases and J gave up 1 base; unmatched junction bases: 2. From germline, CDR1 is SGHDN and CDR2 FVKESK. This CDR3 has 15 residues. CDR3 nucleotides: TGTGCCAGCAGTTGGACTAGCGGGGGCCAAGAGACCCAGTACTTC. Its protein product is CASSWTSGGQETQYF.

Details on this clonotype: This may stem from a read error, because a much larger clone lies one nucleotide away. The chain carries TRBV7-2 and TRBJ2-5; D is possibly TRBD1 (7 bases). The germline V gene has CDR1 SGHTA and CDR2 FQGNSA. Trimming took 5 bases from V and 9 from J, leaving 19 bases between them. This CDR3 region has 14 residues. CDR3 sequence: CASSADRAREAQYF. The CDR3 nucleotides read TGTGCCAGCAGCGCCGACAGGGCTAGGGAGGCCCAGTACTTC.

This clonotype appeared a few times. V usage is TRBV9 and J usage is TRBJ2-1; no reliable D call. V was shortened by 2 bases and J by 4 bases, with 7 bases between the two germline ends. Germline-derived CDR1 and CDR2 are SGDLS and YYNGEE. The CDR3 has 13 amino acids. Here the CDR3 reads CASSVSNYNEQFF. CDR3 nucleotide sequence: TGTGCCAGCAGCGTGTCCAATTACAATGAGCAGTTCTTC.

The V gene is TRBV5-5, the J gene TRBJ1-5; no clear D gene. The CDR3 extends over 14 amino acids. V lost 4 bases and J lost 3, with 11 bases in between. Germline assignment: CDR1 SGHKS and CDR2 YYEKEE (reference sequence). In DNA form, the CDR3 reads TGTGCCAGCAGCGACCGGGAAAACAATCAGCCCCAGCATTTT. This translates into CASSDRENNQPQHF.

A note on this clonotype: This may come from a read error, since a much larger clone is one base off. This chain connects TRBV20-1 to TRBJ1-1; a possible D gene is TRBD1 (6 bases). CDR3 size: 15 residues. Germline-derived CDR1 and CDR2 are DFQATT and SNEGSKA (reference sequence). The CDR3 nucleotides read TGCATTGCTAGACTAGAACAGGGTCCGAACACTGAAGCTTTCTTT. This translates into CIARLEQGPNTEAFF.

This chain joins TRBV28 and TRBJ1-1; 10 bases are shared with TRBD1. CDR1 is MDHEN, CDR2 SYDVKM, per germline. CDR3 length equals 14 residues. The V gene end was trimmed by 3 bases and the J gene end by 10 bases; junction bases not matched to a gene: 8. The CDR3 DNA is TGTGCCAGCAGTTTCCGGGACAGGGGTTTGCGAGCTTTCTTT. It yields the protein CASSFRDRGLRAFF.

This clonotype showed up just a few times. The chain joins TRBV29-1 to TRBJ1-1, with TRBD1 matching 9 bases. This CDR3 comprises 13 residues. CDR1 and CDR2 from the germline V gene are SQVTM and ANQGSEA. V was clipped by 7 bases and J by 3 bases; unmatched bases: 6. The CDR3 coding sequence is TGCAGCGCTTACAGGACAGGGGACACTGAAGCTTTCTTT. This encodes CSAYRTGDTEAFF.

There are a few counts of this clonotype. Germline and junction disagree at one end, which may indicate a read error. The chain combines TRBV29-1 with TRBJ2-6; tentative D call: TRBD1 (5 bases). This CDR3 is built from 12 residues. From germline, CDR1 is SQVTM and CDR2 ANQGSEA. The DNA for the CDR3 is TGCAGCGTAAAAGATGGGGCCAACGTCCGGACTTTC. Translating gives CSVKDGANVRTF.

Only a few counts were recorded for this clonotype. The chain employs TRBV6-6 and TRBJ1-2; 9 bases are shared with TRBD1. Germline V lookup: CDR1 MNHNY, CDR2 SVGAGI (reference sequence). The trim removed 6 bases at V and 3 bases at J, leaving 11 bases unmatched. The CDR3 loop spans 16 amino acids. CDR3 region: CASSSPPRDRDYGYTF. CDR3 sequence (DNA): TGTGCCAGCAGCTCCCCCCCCCGGGACAGGGACTATGGCTACACCTTC.

This sequence joins TRBV24-1 and TRBJ1-2, with 7 bases fitting TRBD1. V shed 4 bases and J 4 bases; nucleotides not matched to a gene: 11. This CDR3 is built from 16 residues. Germline CDR1 KGHDR, CDR2 SFDVKD. The CDR3 DNA sequence: TGTGCCACCAGTGAGTCAGGGGGTCCAGATACCTATGGCTACACCTTC. Translating gives CATSESGGPDTYGYTF.

This clonotype has a handful of counts. The chain's CDR3 is CASVPDSGVGGYTF. In DNA form, the CDR3 reads TGTGCCAGCGTACCTGACAGCGGAGTCGGCGGCTACACCTTC. The chain has TRBV12-3 or TRBV12-4 and TRBJ1-2; the D gene is possibly TRBD1 (5 bases). The CDR3 is made up of 14 amino acids. The germline V and J ends were trimmed by 8 bases and 8 bases, with 21 bases remaining between them.

This clonotype occurred many times. The rearrangement joins TRBV5-1 to TRBJ2-7; 9 positions match TRBD2. This CDR3 has 15 residues. Trimming took 4 bases from V and 7 from J; bases not matched to a gene: 12. The germline gives CDR1 SGHRS, CDR2 YFSETQ. The CDR3 sequence: CASSTSSGASSEQYF. In DNA, the CDR3 is TGCGCCAGCAGCACGTCTAGCGGGGCCTCCTCTGAGCAGTACTTC.

In its sample, this clonotype was seen a few times. This sequence joins TRBV5-1 and TRBJ2-5; 7 bases match TRBD1. The assigned J gene may be wrong: the sequence end matches TRBJ2-7 better. Germline V gives CDR1 SGHRS, CDR2 YFSETQ. The CDR3 is 15 amino acids. In nucleotides, the CDR3 is TGCGCCAGCGGTCTGGGACAGACGGCCACCTCCGAGCAGTACTTC. It translates to CASGLGQTATSEQYF.